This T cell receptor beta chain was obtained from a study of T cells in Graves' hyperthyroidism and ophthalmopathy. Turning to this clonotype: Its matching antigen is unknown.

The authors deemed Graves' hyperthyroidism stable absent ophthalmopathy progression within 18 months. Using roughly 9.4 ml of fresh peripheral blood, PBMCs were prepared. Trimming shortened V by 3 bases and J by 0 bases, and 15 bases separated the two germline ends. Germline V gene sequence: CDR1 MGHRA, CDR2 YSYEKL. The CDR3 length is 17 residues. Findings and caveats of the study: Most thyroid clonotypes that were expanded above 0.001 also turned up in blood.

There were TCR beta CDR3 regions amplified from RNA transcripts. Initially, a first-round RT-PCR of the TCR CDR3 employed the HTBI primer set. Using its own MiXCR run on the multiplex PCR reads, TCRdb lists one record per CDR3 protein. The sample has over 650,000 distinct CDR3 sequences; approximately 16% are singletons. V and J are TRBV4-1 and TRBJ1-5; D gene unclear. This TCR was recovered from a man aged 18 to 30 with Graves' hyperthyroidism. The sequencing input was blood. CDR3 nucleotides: TGCGCCAGCAGCCACGTTTGGACTGGCTATAGCAATCAGCCCCAGCATTTT. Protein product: CASSHVWTGYSNQPQHF.